This TCR beta chain was sequenced for a study of blood T cell repertoires in COVID-19. As for the study in general: T cells, B-cell-depleted T cells, or PBMCs provided the cDNA or gDNA that served as material.

Germline CDR1 reads SQVTM; CDR2 reads ANQGSEA. The CDR3 totals 13 residues. Between the trimmed V and J ends, which lost 7 bases and 1 base, there was a span of 13 bases. TCRdb's copy holds only in-frame clones and misses some; the assay was immunoSEQ multiplex PCR. This sample carries fewer than 350,000 clones, 85% of them seen once, and the ten largest clones take approximately 1.9%. This rearrangement joins TRBV29-1 to TRBJ1-1; D unresolved. The receptor was isolated from a woman between 25 and 40 years old who had been exposed to COVID-19. Sequencing was performed on PBMCs or T cells enriched from blood (not recorded which). As DNA, the CDR3 is TGCAGCGCCGCGCCCCCAGGGAACACTGAAGCTTTCTTT. It is translated as CSAAPPGNTEAFF.